Below, 20 T cell receptor beta chains from the same sample are listed, as sequenced in a study of blood T cells in healthy people across ages (dated by TCRdb to the mid-2010s). Library construction relied on 5' RACE. TCRdb records Illumina HiSeq 2500 as the sequencer. A second PCR of roughly 6 to 11 cycles was run with a J-beta primer mix and a sample-barcoded 5' primer. TCRdb trimmed the raw reads at Q25, called clones with MiXCR and kept productive beta chains. Every CDR3 protein is listed once, alongside the most common genes and DNA of its rows. The sample records over 750,000 distinct CDR3 sequences, approximately 25% of which are singletons. The leading ten clones occupy 9.4% of the sample. These data also formed part of another study, on T cells of mothers and their children.

Sequenced sample: blood. The receptors derive from a boy under 18 in good health.

The CDR3 DNA reads TGCAGTGCTAGACCCCGGACGTTGAGCTACGAGCAGTACTTC. It is translated as CSARPRTLSYEQYF. The chain carries TRBV20-1 and TRBJ2-7; D is uncertain. The CDR3 length is 14 residues. The V end was cut by 2 bases, the J end by 3 bases, with 14 bases between. Germline lookup yields CDR1 DFQATT and CDR2 SNEGSKA (reference sequence).

This clonotype came up a few times. The V and J genes are TRBV10-3 and TRBJ2-1, with 10 bases fitting TRBD2. The CDR3 is 16 residues long. V gave up 3 bases and J gave up 4 bases; unmatched junction bases: 6. The germline V gene encodes CDR1 ENHRY and CDR2 SYGVKD. The CDR3 nucleotides read TGTGCCATCAGTGACACCGGGACTAGCGTTTACAATGAGCAGTTCTTC. Its translation: CAISDTGTSVYNEQFF.

This chain links TRBV7-6 with TRBJ1-1, with TRBD1 identical over 8 bases. CDR3 length: 14 amino acids. The V and J ends lost 5 bases and 6 bases, in that order; junction bases with no gene match: 8. Germline V gives CDR1 SGHVS, CDR2 FNYEAQ. CDR3 loop: CASSPRTGNSEAFF. In nucleotides, the CDR3 is TGTGCCAGCAGCCCCCGGACAGGGAATTCTGAAGCTTTCTTT.

This clonotype appeared a few times. The rearrangement links TRBV4-1 to TRBJ2-5; 7 nucleotides line up with TRBD1. The J call may be wrong; the DNA end is better matched by TRBJ2-7. The CDR3 is 15 amino acids. Germline CDR1 and CDR2: MGHRA and YSYEKL. CDR3 in amino acids: CASSPAYRGSYEQYF. CDR3 nucleotides: TGCGCCAGCAGCCCTGCGTACAGGGGCTCCTACGAGCAGTACTTC.

Regarding this clonotype: A much larger clone differs by one base, so this may be a read error. The rearrangement links TRBV28 to TRBJ2-2; 7 bases map to TRBD1. The CDR3 is 15 residues long. Germline CDR1 and CDR2: MDHEN and SYDVKM. J was trimmed by 1 base and V by 6 bases; bases with no gene match: 5. CDR3 loop: CASSPDRRNTGELFF. In DNA form, the CDR3 reads TGTGCCAGCAGCCCGGACAGGAGGAACACCGGGGAGCTGTTTTTT.

This sequence joins TRBV27 and TRBJ1-2, with 11 nucleotides matching TRBD1. The germline gives CDR1 MNHEY, CDR2 SMNVEV (reference sequence). V lost 5 bases to trimming and J lost 5 bases; unmatched junction nucleotides: 10. The CDR3 length is 16 residues. CDR3 amino acids: CASSNGQGARVYGYTF. DNA of the CDR3: TGTGCCAGCAGTAACGGACAGGGGGCGCGAGTATATGGCTACACCTTC.

A few counts support this clonotype. This chain links TRBV9 with TRBJ1-1; possibly TRBD1 for D (5 bases). V dropped 3 bases and J dropped 5 bases, with 11 bases sitting between them. Per germline, CDR1 SGDLS and CDR2 YYNGEE. This CDR3 contains 13 residues. DNA of the CDR3: TGTGCCAGCAGCGCCTCGGACATAACTGAAGCTTTCTTT. This encodes CASSASDITEAFF.

The chain recombines TRBV3-1 with TRBJ2-7; perhaps TRBD2 as D (5 bases). The CDR3 covers 13 residues. Germline lookup yields CDR1 LGHDT and CDR2 YNNKEL (reference sequence). Trimming removed 3 bases from V and 9 bases from J, with 15 bases in between. CDR3 coding DNA: TGTGCCAGCAGCCAGAAACGGGAAAACGGGCAGTACTTC. Translation: CASSQKRENGQYF.

V is TRBV7-2 and J is TRBJ1-1; TRBD1 agrees at 10 bases. The CDR3 totals 17 residues. The germline gives CDR1 SGHTA, CDR2 FQGNSA. Trimming took 0 bases from V and 0 from J; bases not matched to a gene: 4. CDR3 region: CASSLAGTGVMNTEAFF. The CDR3 DNA follows: TGTGCCAGCAGCTTAGCCGGGACAGGGGTCATGAACACTGAAGCTTTCTTT. Together with reference TRBV7-2 and TRBJ1-1, the CDR3 gives the full variable domain: GAGVSQSPSNKVTEKGKDVELRCDPISGHTALYWYRQSLGQGLEFLIYFQGNSAPDKSGLPSDRFSAERTGGSVSTLTIQRTQQEDSAVYLCASSLAGTGVMNTEAFFGQGTRLTVV.

The chain is built from TRBV6-1 and TRBJ1-4; D may be TRBD1 (6 bases). V dropped 8 bases and J dropped 8 bases, with 24 bases sitting between them. Germline V gene data show CDR1 as MNHNS and CDR2 as SASEGT. CDR3 length: 16 residues. The CDR3 bases are TGTGCCAGCCTTCGTACAGGGTATTGGCTTCGGGAAAAACTGTTTTTT. This translates into CASLRTGYWLREKLFF.

The genes are TRBV28 and TRBJ2-5; no definite D call. Matching the DNA end better, TRBJ2-7 makes the J call doubtful. The CDR3 is made up of 14 amino acids. Germline V CDR1 and CDR2: MDHEN, SYDVKM. CDR3 DNA: TGTGCCAGCAGTCCCCTTCATAGCTCCTACGAGCAGTACTTC. This encodes CASSPLHSSYEQYF.

This clonotype was seen a handful of times. A read error may produce the germline difference seen at one junction end. This sequence joins TRBV12-3 or TRBV12-4 and TRBJ2-5; perhaps TRBD1 as D (5 bases). The CDR3 runs 14 residues. This chain's CDR3 is CASSLEDTTYEQCF. The CDR3 DNA sequence: TGTGCCAGCAGTTTAGAGGACACCACCTACGAGCAGTGCTTC.

There are a few counts of this clonotype. The J gene is TRBJ1-3, the V gene TRBV12-3 or TRBV12-4; D ambiguous. V was clipped by 5 bases and J by 0 bases, with 8 bases between them. The CDR3 contains 14 residues. This CDR3 reads CASSKGSSGNTIYF. Here the CDR3 DNA reads TGTGCCAGCAGTAAAGGGAGCTCTGGAAACACCATATATTTT.

The sample holds many counts of this clonotype. The chain couples TRBV12-3 or TRBV12-4 to TRBJ2-1; 12 bases align to TRBD2. The CDR3 spans 16 residues. V dropped 5 bases and J dropped 3; count of bases not matched to a gene: 5. The CDR3: CASSPRGLAGYNEQFF. The CDR3 DNA sequence: TGTGCCAGCAGTCCGAGGGGACTAGCGGGCTACAATGAGCAGTTCTTC.

This sequence joins TRBV29-1 and TRBJ1-2; D ambiguous. Trimming cost V 2 bases and J 4 bases, with 11 bases left between them. Germline assignment: CDR1 SQVTM and CDR2 ANQGSEA. The CDR3 has 13 amino acids. The CDR3 region is CSVEYFGSYGYTF. CDR3 sequence (DNA): TGCAGCGTTGAATATTTTGGATCCTATGGCTACACCTTC.

This sequence joins TRBV29-1 and TRBJ2-4; D is perhaps TRBD1 (6 bases). V was pared by 2 bases and J by 2 bases, with 13 bases between. The CDR3 contains 15 residues. Germline V gene data show CDR1 as SQVTM and CDR2 as ANQGSEA. In DNA, the CDR3 is TGCAGCGTTGAAATGAGACAGGTATCCAAAAACATTCAGTACTTC. It encodes CSVEMRQVSKNIQYF.

The rearrangement joins TRBV11-2 to TRBJ2-5; D gene ambiguous. CDR1 SGHAT and CDR2 FQNNGV come from the germline V gene. Deletions cut 6 bases from V and 5 bases from J, with 16 bases between. CDR3 length equals 14 residues. The CDR3 nucleotides read TGTGCCAGCAGAGATTTCGAGGTCACTGAGACCCAGTACTTC. This translates into CASRDFEVTETQYF. The full variable domain, rest sourced from reference TRBV11-2 and TRBJ2-5, is EAGVAQSPRYKIIEKRQSVAFWCNPISGHATLYWYQQILGQGPKLLIQFQNNGVVDDSQLPKDRFSAERLKGVDSTLKIQPAKLEDSAVYLCASRDFEVTETQYFGPGTRLLVL.

This clonotype came up a few times. The chain couples TRBV2 to TRBJ2-3; D is undetermined. CDR3 length equals 13 residues. V lost 4 bases, J lost 2 bases, and 7 bases lay in between. In germline, CDR1 is SNHLY, CDR2 FYNNEI. The DNA of the CDR3 is TGTGCCAGCAGTGCCGGCTACACAGATACGCAGTATTTT. This encodes CASSAGYTDTQYF. The full variable domain, rest sourced from reference TRBV2 and TRBJ2-3, is EPEVTQTPSHQVTQMGQEVILRCVPISNHLYFYWYRQILGQKVEFLVSFYNNEISEKSEIFDDQFSVERPDGSNFTLKIRSTKLEDSAMYFCASSAGYTDTQYFGPGTRLTVL.

The rearrangement uses TRBV20-1 and TRBJ2-5, with D perhaps matching TRBD2 (6 bases). Germline V CDR1 and CDR2: DFQATT, SNEGSKA (reference sequence). Trimming cost V 1 base and J 4 bases, with 13 bases left between them. This CDR3 is built from 14 residues. CDR3 region: CSARVGGMGETQYF. In DNA, the CDR3 is TGCAGTGCTAGAGTGGGGGGAATGGGAGAGACCCAGTACTTC.

This CDR3 is CASSLGRQLEETQYF. The DNA for the CDR3 is TGTGCCAGCAGCTTAGGCCGACAGCTCGAAGAGACCCAGTACTTC. V usage is TRBV13 and J usage is TRBJ2-5; TRBD1 might be the D (5 bases). The CDR3 spans 15 residues. Germline assignment: CDR1 PRHDT and CDR2 FYEKMQ (reference sequence). V lost 0 bases to trimming and J lost 3 bases, with 11 bases between them. Drawing the rest from reference TRBV13 and TRBJ2-5, the complete variable domain is AAGVIQSPRHLIKEKRETATLKCYPIPRHDTVYWYQQGPGQDPQFLISFYEKMQSDKGSIPDRFSAQQFSDYHSELNMSSLELGDSALYFCASSLGRQLEETQYFGPGTRLLVL.